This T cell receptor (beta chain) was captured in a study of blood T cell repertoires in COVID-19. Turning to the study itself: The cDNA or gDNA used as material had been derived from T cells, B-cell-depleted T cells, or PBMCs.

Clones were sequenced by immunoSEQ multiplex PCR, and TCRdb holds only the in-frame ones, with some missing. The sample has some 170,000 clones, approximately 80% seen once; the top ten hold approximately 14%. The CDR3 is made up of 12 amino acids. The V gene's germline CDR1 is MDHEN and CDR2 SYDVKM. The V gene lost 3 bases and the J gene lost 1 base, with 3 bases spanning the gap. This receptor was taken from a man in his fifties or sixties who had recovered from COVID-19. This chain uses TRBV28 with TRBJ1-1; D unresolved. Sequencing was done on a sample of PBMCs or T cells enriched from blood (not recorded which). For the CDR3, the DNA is TGTGCCAGCAGTTTGGCGAACACTGAAGCTTTCTTT. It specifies CASSLANTEAFF.